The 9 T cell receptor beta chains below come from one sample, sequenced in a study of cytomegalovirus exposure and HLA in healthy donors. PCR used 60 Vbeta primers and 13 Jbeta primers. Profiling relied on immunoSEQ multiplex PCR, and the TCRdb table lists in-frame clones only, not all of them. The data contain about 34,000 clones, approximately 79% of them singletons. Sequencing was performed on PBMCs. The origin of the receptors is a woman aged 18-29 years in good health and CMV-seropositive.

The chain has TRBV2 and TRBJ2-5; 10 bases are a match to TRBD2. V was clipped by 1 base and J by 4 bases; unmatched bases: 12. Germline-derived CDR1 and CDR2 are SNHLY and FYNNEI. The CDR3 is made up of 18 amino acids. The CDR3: CASSEVMVVAGGRETQYF. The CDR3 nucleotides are TGTGCCAGCAGTGAAGTAATGGTGGTAGCGGGAGGTAGAGAGACCCAGTACTTC.

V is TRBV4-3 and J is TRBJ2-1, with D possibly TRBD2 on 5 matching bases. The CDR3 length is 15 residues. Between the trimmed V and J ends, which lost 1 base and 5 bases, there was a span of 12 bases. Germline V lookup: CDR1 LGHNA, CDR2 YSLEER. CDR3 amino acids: CASSQVSAADNEQFF. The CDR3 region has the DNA TGCGCCAGCAGCCAAGTTTCAGCGGCTGACAATGAGCAGTTCTTC.

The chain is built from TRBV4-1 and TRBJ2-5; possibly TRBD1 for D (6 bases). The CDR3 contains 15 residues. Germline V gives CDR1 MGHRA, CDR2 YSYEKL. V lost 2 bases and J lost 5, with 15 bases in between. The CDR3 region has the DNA TGCGCCAGCAGCCAACCGGGTGGGGGCCGGGAGACCCAGTACTTC. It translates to CASSQPGGGRETQYF.

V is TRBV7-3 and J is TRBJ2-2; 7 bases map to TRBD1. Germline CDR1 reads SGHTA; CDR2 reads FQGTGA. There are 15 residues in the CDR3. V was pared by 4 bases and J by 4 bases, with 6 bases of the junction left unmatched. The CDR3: CASSSQGGITGELFF. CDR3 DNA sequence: TGTGCCAGCAGCTCCCAAGGGGGCATCACCGGGGAGCTGTTTTTT.

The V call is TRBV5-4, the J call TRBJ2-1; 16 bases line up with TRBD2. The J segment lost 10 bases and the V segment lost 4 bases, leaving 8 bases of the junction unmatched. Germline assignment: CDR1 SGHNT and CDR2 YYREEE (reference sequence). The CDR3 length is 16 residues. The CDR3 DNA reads TGTGCCAGCAGCACAGGGACTAGCGGGGGGGGTCGGGAGCAGTTCTTC. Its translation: CASSTGTSGGGREQFF.

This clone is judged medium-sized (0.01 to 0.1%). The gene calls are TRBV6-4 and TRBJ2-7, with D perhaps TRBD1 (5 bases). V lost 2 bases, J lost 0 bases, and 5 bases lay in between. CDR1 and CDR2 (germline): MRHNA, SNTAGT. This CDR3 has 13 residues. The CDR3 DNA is TGTGCCAGCAGTGACGGACACTCCTACGAGCAGTACTTC. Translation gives CASSDGHSYEQYF.

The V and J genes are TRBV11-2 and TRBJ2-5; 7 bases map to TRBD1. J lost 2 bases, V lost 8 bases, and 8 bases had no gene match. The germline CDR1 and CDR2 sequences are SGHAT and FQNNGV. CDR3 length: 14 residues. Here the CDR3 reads CASSKGQAQETQYF. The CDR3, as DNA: TGTGCCAGCTCCAAAGGACAGGCACAAGAGACCCAGTACTTC.

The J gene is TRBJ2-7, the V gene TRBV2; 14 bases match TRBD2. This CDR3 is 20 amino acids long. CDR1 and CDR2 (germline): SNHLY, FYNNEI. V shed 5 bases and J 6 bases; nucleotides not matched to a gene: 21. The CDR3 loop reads CASSTNRTSGGPRLLGEQYF. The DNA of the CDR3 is TGTGCCAGCAGTACGAACCGGACTAGCGGGGGGCCCCGGCTATTGGGCGAGCAGTACTTC.

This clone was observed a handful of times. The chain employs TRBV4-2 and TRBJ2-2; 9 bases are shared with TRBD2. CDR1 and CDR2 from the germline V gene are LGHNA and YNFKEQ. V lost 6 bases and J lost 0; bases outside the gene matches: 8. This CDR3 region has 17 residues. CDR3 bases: TGTGCCAGCAGACCACCGACTAGCGGATCGAACACCGGGGAGCTGTTTTTT. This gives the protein CASRPPTSGSNTGELFF.